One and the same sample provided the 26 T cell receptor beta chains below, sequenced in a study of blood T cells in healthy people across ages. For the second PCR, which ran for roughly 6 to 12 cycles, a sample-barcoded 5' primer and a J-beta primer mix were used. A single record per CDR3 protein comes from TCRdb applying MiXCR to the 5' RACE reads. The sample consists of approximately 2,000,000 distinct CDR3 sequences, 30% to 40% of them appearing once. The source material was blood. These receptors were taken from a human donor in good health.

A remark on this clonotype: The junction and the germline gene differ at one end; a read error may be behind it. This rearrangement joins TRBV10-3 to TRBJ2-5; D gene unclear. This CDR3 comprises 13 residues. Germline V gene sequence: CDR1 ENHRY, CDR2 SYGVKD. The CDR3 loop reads CAIGQPVQGTQYF. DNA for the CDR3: TGTGCCATCGGTCAGCCGGTTCAAGGGACCCAGTACTTC.

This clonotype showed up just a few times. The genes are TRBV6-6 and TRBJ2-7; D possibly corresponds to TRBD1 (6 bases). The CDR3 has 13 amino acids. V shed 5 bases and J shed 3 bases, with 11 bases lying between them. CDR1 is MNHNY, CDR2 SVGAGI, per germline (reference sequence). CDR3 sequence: CASSGTRFYEQYF. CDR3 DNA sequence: TGTGCCAGCAGTGGGACACGTTTCTACGAGCAGTACTTC.

This CDR3 reads CASSVTAGDHNEQFF. CDR3 sequence (DNA): TGTGCCAGCAGCGTGACAGCGGGGGATCACAATGAGCAGTTCTTC. The rearrangement links TRBV5-6 to TRBJ2-1; TRBD2 matches at 8 bases. The V segment lost 4 bases and the J segment 5 bases; nucleotides outside the gene matches: 8. The CDR3 covers 15 residues. Germline values: CDR1 SGHDT, CDR2 YYEEEE.

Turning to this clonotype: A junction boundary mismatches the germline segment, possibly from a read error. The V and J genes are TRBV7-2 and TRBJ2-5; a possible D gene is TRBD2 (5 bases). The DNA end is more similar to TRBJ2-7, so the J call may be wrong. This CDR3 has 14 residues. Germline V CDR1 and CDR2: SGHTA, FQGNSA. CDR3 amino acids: CASSFGGNSCEQYF. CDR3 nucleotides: TGTGCCAGCAGCTTCGGAGGAAACTCCTGCGAGCAGTACTTC.

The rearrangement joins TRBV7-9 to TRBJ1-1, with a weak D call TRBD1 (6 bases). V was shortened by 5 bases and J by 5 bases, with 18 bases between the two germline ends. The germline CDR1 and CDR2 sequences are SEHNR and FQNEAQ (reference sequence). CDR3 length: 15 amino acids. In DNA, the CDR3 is TGTGCCAGCAGCCCCCTCGGGGGGCGAAGAACTGAAGCTTTCTTT. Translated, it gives CASSPLGGRRTEAFF.

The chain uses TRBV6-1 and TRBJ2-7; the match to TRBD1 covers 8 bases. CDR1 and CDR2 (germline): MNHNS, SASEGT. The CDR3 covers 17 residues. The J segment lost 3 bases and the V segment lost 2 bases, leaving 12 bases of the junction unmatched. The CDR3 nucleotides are TGTGCCAGCAGTGAATCCCCCTCAGGGGGCGGGTGCTACGAGCAGTACTTC. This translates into CASSESPSGGGCYEQYF.

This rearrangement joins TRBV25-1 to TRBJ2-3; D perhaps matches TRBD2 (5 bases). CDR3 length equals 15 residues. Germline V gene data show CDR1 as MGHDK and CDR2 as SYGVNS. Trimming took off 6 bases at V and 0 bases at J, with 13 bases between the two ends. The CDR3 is CASRKTGSSTDTQYF. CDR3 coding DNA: TGTGCCAGCAGAAAAACGGGGTCTAGCACAGATACGCAGTATTTT. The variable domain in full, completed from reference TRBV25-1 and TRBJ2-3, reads EADIYQTPRYLVIGTGKKITLECSQTMGHDKMYWYQQDPGMELHLIHYSYGVNSTEKGDLSSESTVSRIRTEHFPLTLESARPSHTSQYLCASRKTGSSTDTQYFGPGTRLTVL.

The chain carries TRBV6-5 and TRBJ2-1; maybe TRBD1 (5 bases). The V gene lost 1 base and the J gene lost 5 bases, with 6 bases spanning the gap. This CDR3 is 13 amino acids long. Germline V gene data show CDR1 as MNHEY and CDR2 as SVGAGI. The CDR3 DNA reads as TGTGCCAGCAGTTACTGGGGCGACAATGAGCAGTTCTTC. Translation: CASSYWGDNEQFF.

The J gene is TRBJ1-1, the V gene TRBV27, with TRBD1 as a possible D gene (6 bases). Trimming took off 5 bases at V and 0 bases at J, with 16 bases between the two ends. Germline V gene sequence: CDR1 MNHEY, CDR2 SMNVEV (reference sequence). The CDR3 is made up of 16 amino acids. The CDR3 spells CASSPSTGNMNTEAFF. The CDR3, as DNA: TGTGCCAGCAGTCCATCGACAGGAAACATGAACACTGAAGCTTTCTTT.

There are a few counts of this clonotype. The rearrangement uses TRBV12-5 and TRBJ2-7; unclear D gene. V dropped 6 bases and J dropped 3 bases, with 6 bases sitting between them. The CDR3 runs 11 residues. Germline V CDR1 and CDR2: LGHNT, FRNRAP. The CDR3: CASGRNYEQYF. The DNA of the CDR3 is TGTGCTAGTGGCCGGAACTACGAGCAGTACTTC.

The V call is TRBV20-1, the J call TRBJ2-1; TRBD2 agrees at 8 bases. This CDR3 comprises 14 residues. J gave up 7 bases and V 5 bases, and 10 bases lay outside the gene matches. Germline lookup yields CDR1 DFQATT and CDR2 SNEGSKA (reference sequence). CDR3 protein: CSAPVRGATNEQFF. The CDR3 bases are TGCAGTGCTCCCGTGCGGGGGGCCACGAATGAGCAGTTCTTC.

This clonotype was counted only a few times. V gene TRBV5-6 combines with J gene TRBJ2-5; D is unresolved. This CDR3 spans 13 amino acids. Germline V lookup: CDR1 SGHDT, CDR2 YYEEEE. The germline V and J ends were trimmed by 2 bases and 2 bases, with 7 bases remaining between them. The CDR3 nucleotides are TGTGCCAGCAGCTTTGAGGTACAAGAGACCCAGTACTTC. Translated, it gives CASSFEVQETQYF.

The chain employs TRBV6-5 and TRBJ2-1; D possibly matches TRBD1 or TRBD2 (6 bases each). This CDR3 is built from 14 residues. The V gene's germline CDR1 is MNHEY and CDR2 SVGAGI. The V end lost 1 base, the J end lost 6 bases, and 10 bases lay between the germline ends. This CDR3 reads CASSYWSGANEQFF. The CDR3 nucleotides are TGTGCCAGCAGTTACTGGTCGGGGGCCAATGAGCAGTTCTTC.

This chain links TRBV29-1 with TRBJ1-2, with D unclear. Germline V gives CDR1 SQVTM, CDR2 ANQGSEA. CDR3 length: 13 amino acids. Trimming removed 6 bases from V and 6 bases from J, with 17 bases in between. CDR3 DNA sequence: TGCAGCGTGGTCCCAAGGACTCAGGATGGCTACACCTTC. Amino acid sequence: CSVVPRTQDGYTF.

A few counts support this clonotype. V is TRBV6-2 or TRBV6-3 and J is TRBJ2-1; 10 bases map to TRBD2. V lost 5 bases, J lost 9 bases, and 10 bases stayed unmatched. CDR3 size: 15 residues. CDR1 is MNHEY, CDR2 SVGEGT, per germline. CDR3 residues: CASSRLSGGAVEQFF. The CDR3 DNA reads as TGTGCCAGCAGTCGCCTAAGCGGGGGGGCCGTTGAGCAGTTCTTC.

The CDR3 DNA sequence: TGTGCCAGCAGGGAGACAGGGGACCTCACAGATACGCAGTATTTT. Residues: CASRETGDLTDTQYF. The rearrangement uses TRBV12-3 or TRBV12-4 and TRBJ2-3; TRBD1 matches 8 bases. This CDR3 is 15 amino acids long. V was pared by 6 bases and J by 2 bases, with 7 bases of the junction left unmatched.

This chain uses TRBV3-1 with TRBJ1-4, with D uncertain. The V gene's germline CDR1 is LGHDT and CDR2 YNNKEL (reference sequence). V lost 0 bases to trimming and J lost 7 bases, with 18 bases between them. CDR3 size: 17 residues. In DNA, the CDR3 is TGTGCCAGCAGCCAAGACTTAAACTTAGTTCGGGGTGAAAAACTGTTTTTT. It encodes CASSQDLNLVRGEKLFF.

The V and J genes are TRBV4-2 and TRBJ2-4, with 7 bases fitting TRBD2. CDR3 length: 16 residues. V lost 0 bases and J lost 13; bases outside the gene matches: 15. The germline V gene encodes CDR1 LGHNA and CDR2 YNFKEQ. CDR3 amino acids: CASSQEWGGVVREQYF. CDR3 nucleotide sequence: TGTGCCAGCAGCCAAGAATGGGGGGGGGTTGTGCGGGAGCAGTACTTC.

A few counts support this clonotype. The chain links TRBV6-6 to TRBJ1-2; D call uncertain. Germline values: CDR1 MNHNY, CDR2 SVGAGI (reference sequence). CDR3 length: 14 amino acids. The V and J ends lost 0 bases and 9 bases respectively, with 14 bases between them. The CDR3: CASSYSSRVRRYTF. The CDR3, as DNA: TGTGCCAGCAGTTACTCGAGTAGGGTGCGTCGCTACACCTTC.

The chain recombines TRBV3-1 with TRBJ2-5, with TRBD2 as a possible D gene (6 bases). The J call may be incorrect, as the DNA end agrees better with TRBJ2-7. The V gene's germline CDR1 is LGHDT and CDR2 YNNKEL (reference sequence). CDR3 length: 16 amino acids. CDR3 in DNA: TGTGCCAGCAGCCAAGATCTCGGGGAGGTCGGCTACGAGCAGTACTTC. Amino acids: CASSQDLGEVGYEQYF.

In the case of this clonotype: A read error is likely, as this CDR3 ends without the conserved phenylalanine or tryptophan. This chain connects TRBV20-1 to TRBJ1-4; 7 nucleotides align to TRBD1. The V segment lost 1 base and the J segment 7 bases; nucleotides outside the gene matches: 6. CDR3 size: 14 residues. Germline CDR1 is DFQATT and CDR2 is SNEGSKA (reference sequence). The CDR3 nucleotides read TGCAGTGCTAGAGTAAGGGGGCTAGGTGAAAAACTGTTTTGT. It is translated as CSARVRGLGEKLFC.

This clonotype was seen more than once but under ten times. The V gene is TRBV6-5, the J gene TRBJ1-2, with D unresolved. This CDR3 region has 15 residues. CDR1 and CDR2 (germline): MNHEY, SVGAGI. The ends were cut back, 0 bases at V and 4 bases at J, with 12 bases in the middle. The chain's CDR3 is CASSYSEYGSYGYTF. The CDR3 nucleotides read TGTGCCAGCAGTTACTCCGAATACGGAAGCTATGGCTACACCTTC.

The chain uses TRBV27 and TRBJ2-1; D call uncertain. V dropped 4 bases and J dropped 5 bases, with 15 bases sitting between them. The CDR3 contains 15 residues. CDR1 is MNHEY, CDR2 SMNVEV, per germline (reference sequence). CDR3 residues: CASSSRTPRNNEQFF. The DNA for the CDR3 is TGTGCCAGCAGTTCCCGGACCCCACGTAACAATGAGCAGTTCTTC.

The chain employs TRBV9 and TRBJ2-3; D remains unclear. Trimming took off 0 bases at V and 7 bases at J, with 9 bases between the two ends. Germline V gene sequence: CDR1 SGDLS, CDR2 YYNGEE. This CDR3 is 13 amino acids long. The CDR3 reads CASSVGISHTQYF. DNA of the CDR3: TGTGCCAGCAGCGTAGGGATAAGTCATACGCAGTATTTT.

CDR3 in DNA: TGTGCCAGCAGCTTAGGGGTACTACACTCCTACAATGAGCAGTTCTTC. As protein: CASSLGVLHSYNEQFF. J is TRBJ2-1 and V is TRBV7-2; D not certain. V lost 1 base and J 0 bases, leaving 10 bases between the germline ends. CDR3 length: 16 amino acids. In germline, CDR1 is SGHTA, CDR2 FQGNSA.

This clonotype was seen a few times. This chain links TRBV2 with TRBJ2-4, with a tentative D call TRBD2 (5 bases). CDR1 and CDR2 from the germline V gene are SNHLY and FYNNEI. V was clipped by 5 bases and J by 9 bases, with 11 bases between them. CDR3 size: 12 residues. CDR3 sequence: CASSYSDGIQYF. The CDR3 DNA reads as TGTGCCAGCAGTTATAGCGACGGCATTCAGTACTTC.